This entry lists 21 T cell receptor beta chains sequenced from one sample in a study of T cells in women clearing cervical HPV infection. Generated by immunoSEQ multiplex PCR, the TCRdb table keeps only in-frame clones and is missing some. The sample's table shows roughly 40,000 clones. Sequencing was carried out using blood buffy coat. These receptors came from a woman between 18 and 75 years old with a cervical HPV16 infection that either progressed to CIN3+ or cleared (not recorded which).

On this clone: The read halts 3 residues ahead of the CDR3 end, with the missing end drawn from the germline J gene. This chain uses TRBV20-1 with TRBJ2-7; D remains unclear. CDR1 is DFQATT, CDR2 SNEGSKA, per germline (reference sequence). V lost 2 bases to trimming and J lost 3 bases, with 8 bases between them. The CDR3 has 12 residues. CDR3 protein: CSARSPVYEQYF. The CDR3 bases that were read are TGCAGTGCTAGATCGCCAGTCTACGAG.

About this clone: The CDR3 end falls 3 residues outside the read, so it is completed with the germline J gene. This sequence joins TRBV18 and TRBJ1-2, with a possible D match to TRBD1 (5 bases). Germline lookup yields CDR1 KGHSH and CDR2 LQKENI. CDR3 size: 16 residues. The covered CDR3 bases are TGTGCCAGCTCACCACTTCCCCGCCCGGACACAGATACC. Amino acid sequence: CASSPLPRPDTDT. The CDR3 in full is CASSPLPRPDTDTYTF.

A remark on this clone: The read is 3 residues too short to cover the CDR3 end, so that end is filled in from the germline J gene. The rearrangement links TRBV29-1 to TRBJ1-5; 9 nucleotides agree with TRBD1. The junction had 10 bases not matched to a gene; V was cut back by 7 bases and J by 6 bases. This CDR3 has 14 residues. Germline V gene sequence: CDR1 SQVTM, CDR2 ANQGSEA. The CDR3 here is CSAGGGTGTQPQHF. The sequenced CDR3 bases are TGCAGCGCTGGGGGTGGGACAGGGACTCAGCCC.

Comments on this clone: The CDR3 end lies 3 residues beyond the end of the read and is filled in from the germline J gene. V usage is TRBV5-5 and J usage is TRBJ2-2; weak D call: TRBD2 (6 bases). Per germline, CDR1 SGHKS and CDR2 YYEKEE (reference sequence). The CDR3 is 14 residues long. The CDR3 sequence is CASSPGGLNEKLFF. Partial CDR3 DNA: TGTGCCAGCAGCCCCGGAGGGCTTAATGAAAAG.

For this clone: The read ends 3 residues shy of where the CDR3 ends; the end is completed using the germline J gene. The chain recombines TRBV19 with TRBJ1-1; 8 bases are a match to TRBD1. CDR1 and CDR2 from the germline V gene are LNHDA and SQIVND (reference sequence). The CDR3 contains 16 residues. The J segment lost 1 base and the V segment lost 5 bases, leaving 9 bases of the junction unmatched. CDR3 bases read: TGTGCCAGTAGTCCCCGGACAGGGCTTGGGAACACTGAA. Protein sequence: CASSPRTGLGNTE. The whole CDR3 sequence reads CASSPRTGLGNTEAFF.

Regarding this clone: The read ends 3 residues early relative to the CDR3; the germline J gene fills the gap. The chain combines TRBV7-7 with TRBJ1-2; D gene ambiguous. This CDR3 spans 14 amino acids. Germline CDR1 reads SSHAT; CDR2 reads FNYEAQ (reference sequence). CDR3 DNA (partial): TGTGCCAGCAGCCCCCAGACTAGCGGTTACGAC. It is translated as CASSPQTSGYD. The whole CDR3 sequence is CASSPQTSGYDYTF.

To note about this clone: Read data end 3 residues before the CDR3 end; the end is taken from the germline J gene. The rearrangement joins TRBV7-2 to TRBJ1-1; TRBD1 matches 7 bases. V trimming: 5 bases; J trimming: 3 bases; junction bases outside the gene matches: 6. Per the germline V gene, CDR1 is SGHTA and CDR2 is FQGNSA. CDR3 length: 14 amino acids. CDR3 in amino acids: CASSRTGDYTEAFF. The CDR3 DNA, read in part, is TGTGCCAGCAGCCGTACAGGGGACTACACTGAA.

Details on this clone: The CDR3 is cut off 3 residues early in the read; its end comes from the germline J gene. The chain employs TRBV29-1 and TRBJ2-2; D is unresolved. The CDR3 length is 13 residues. The germline V gene has CDR1 SQVTM and CDR2 ANQGSEA. The sequenced CDR3 bases are TGCAGCGTTGGCGACACTCGTAATGAAAAG. This translates into CSVGDTRNEK. The entire CDR3 reads CSVGDTRNEKLFF.

Notes on this clone: The read is 3 residues too short to cover the CDR3 end, so that end is filled in from the germline J gene. The rearrangement uses TRBV19 and TRBJ1-3, with a weak D call TRBD1 (6 bases). Looked up from germline, CDR1 is LNHDA and CDR2 is SQIVND (reference sequence). V gave up 6 bases and J gave up 0 bases, with 15 bases separating them. This CDR3 has 16 amino acids. The sequenced part of the CDR3 DNA is TGTGCCAGTAGCAATCTCGGACAGCTCTCTGGAAACACC. This translates into CASSNLGQLSGNT. The full CDR3 is CASSNLGQLSGNTIYF.

On this clone: The read gets to within 3 residues of the CDR3 end, and the germline J gene fills in the rest. The chain combines TRBV11-3 with TRBJ1-1, with D perhaps matching TRBD1 (6 bases). The CDR3 spans 12 residues. CDR1 is SGHNT and CDR2 is YENEEA in the germline V gene. Partial CDR3 DNA: TGTGCCAGCAGCGTAATAGGGGGAGAA. Amino acid sequence: CASSVIGGE. The full CDR3 sequence reads CASSVIGGEAFF. The variable domain in full, completed from reference TRBV11-3 and TRBJ1-1, reads EAGVVQSPRYKIIEKKQPVAFWCNPISGHNTLYWYLQNLGQGPELLIRYENEEAVDDSQLPKDRFSAERLKGVDSTLKIQPAELGDSAVYLCASSVIGGEAFFGQGTRLTVV.

In regard to this clone: One junction end disagrees with the germline gene, perhaps due to a read error. The CDR3 extends 3 residues past the end of the read, so its final part is completed from the germline J gene. The J gene is TRBJ2-2, the V gene TRBV5-1; 12 nucleotides line up with TRBD2. Germline values: CDR1 SGHRS, CDR2 YFSETQ. The CDR3 extends over 16 amino acids. Partial CDR3 DNA: TGCGCCAGCAACTTGGGACTAGCGGGTCAAACCGGGGAG. It translates to CASNLGLAGQTGE. The entire CDR3 reads CASNLGLAGQTGELFF. The variable domain in full, with the rest retrieved from reference TRBV5-1 and TRBJ2-2, is KAGVTQTPRYLIKTRGQQVTLSCSPISGHRSVSWYQQTPGQGLQFLFEYFSETQRNKGNFPGRFSGRQFSNSRSEMNVSTLELGDSALYLCASNLGLAGQTGELFFGEGSRLTVL.

For this clone: The read ends 3 residues before the CDR3 terminus; that terminus is restored from the germline J gene. The genes are TRBV6-1 and TRBJ1-5; 10 nucleotides agree with TRBD1. The V gene's germline CDR1 is MNHNS and CDR2 SASEGT. The CDR3 totals 14 residues. The V segment lost 4 bases and the J segment 6 bases; nucleotides outside the gene matches: 3. CDR3 amino acids: CASSATGGGQPQHF. Partial CDR3 DNA: TGTGCCAGCAGTGCGACAGGGGGCGGTCAGCCC.

As to this clone: The read terminates 3 residues before the CDR3 end, so the remaining end is supplied by the germline J gene. The chain carries TRBV18 and TRBJ1-3, with D maybe TRBD1 (5 bases). The CDR3 is 16 amino acids. Trimming pared 0 bases from V and 1 base from J, leaving 10 bases between. Germline V gene lookup returns CDR1 KGHSH and CDR2 LQKENI. The part of the CDR3 DNA that was read is TGTGCCAGCTCACCACCTAGGACAAATTCTGGAAACACC. Its translation is CASSPPRTNSGNT. The entire CDR3 protein is CASSPPRTNSGNTIYF.

With respect to this clone: The CDR3 end is not reached by the read, which stops 3 residues before it; the germline J gene fills it in. The chain employs TRBV2 and TRBJ2-1; D gene unclear. CDR1 is SNHLY, CDR2 FYNNEI, per germline. Trimming took off 6 bases at V and 2 bases at J, with 8 bases between the two ends. This CDR3 region has 13 residues. The CDR3 region is CASRSTPYNEQFF. Incomplete CDR3 DNA: TGTGCCAGCAGGTCTACGCCCTACAATGAG.

Regarding this clone: Read sequence stops 3 residues before the CDR3 end, and the germline J gene provides the missing end. The rearrangement links TRBV19 to TRBJ1-2; D gene unclear. Trimming cost V 1 base and J 2 bases, with 5 bases left between them. Germline V lookup: CDR1 LNHDA, CDR2 SQIVND (reference sequence). The CDR3 has 13 residues. The CDR3: CASSIGRNYGYTF. CDR3 bases read: TGTGCCAGTAGTATAGGCAGAAACTATGGC. Combining the CDR3 with reference TRBV19 and TRBJ1-2 gives the whole variable domain DGGITQSPKYLFRKEGQNVTLSCEQNLNHDAMYWYRQDPGQGLRLIYYSQIVNDFQKGDIAEGYSVSREKKESFPLTVTSAQKNPTAFYLCASSIGRNYGYTFGSGTRLTVV.

With regard to this clone: Read coverage stops 3 residues before the CDR3 terminus; the germline J gene supplies the remainder. The rearrangement joins TRBV6-1 to TRBJ2-3; D might be TRBD2 (6 bases). Germline V gives CDR1 MNHNS, CDR2 SASEGT. The V gene lost 2 bases and the J gene lost 1 base, with 7 bases spanning the gap. The length of the CDR3 is 14 residues. The CDR3 reads CASSEQRGTDTQYF. CDR3 DNA, as far as it was read: TGTGCCAGCAGTGAACAGCGGGGCACAGATACG.

In regard to this clone: The read stops 3 residues short of the end of the CDR3; the missing end is completed from the germline J gene. The chain employs TRBV2 and TRBJ2-2; D might be TRBD1 (6 bases). V lost 5 bases to trimming and J lost 5 bases, with 9 bases between them. Germline V gene lookup returns CDR1 SNHLY and CDR2 FYNNEI. The CDR3 contains 13 residues. This chain's CDR3 is CASSFQGTGELFF. The part of the CDR3 DNA that was read is TGTGCCAGCAGTTTTCAGGGGACCGGGGAG.

On this clone itself: The read terminates 3 residues before the CDR3 end, so the remaining end is supplied by the germline J gene. This chain uses TRBV7-9 with TRBJ1-1, with no clear D. Germline-derived CDR1 and CDR2 are SEHNR and FQNEAQ (reference sequence). The V gene lost 2 bases and the J gene lost 3 bases, with 7 bases spanning the gap. The CDR3 totals 13 residues. The sequenced CDR3 bases are TGTGCCAGCAGCTTACGAGGGTACACTGAA. It specifies CASSLRGYTE. The entire CDR3 reads CASSLRGYTEAFF.

Details on this clone: From the germline J gene comes the end of the CDR3, since the read stops 3 residues before it. The chain links TRBV29-1 to TRBJ2-5; 7 nucleotides match TRBD1. CDR3 length: 13 residues. V lost 6 bases to trimming and J lost 0 bases; unmatched junction nucleotides: 4. Germline V gene lookup returns CDR1 SQVTM and CDR2 ANQGSEA. The covered CDR3 bases are TGCAGCGTAGGGGACAGATACCAAGAGACC. Translating it yields CSVGDRYQET. The entire CDR3 protein is CSVGDRYQETQYF.

On this clone itself: Read data end 3 residues before the CDR3 end; the end is taken from the germline J gene. The J gene is TRBJ2-7, the V gene TRBV2, with TRBD2 matching over 9 bases. Germline CDR1 SNHLY, CDR2 FYNNEI. V lost 5 bases to trimming and J lost 0 bases; unmatched junction nucleotides: 2. The CDR3 contains 14 residues. The CDR3 bases that were read are TGTGCCAGCAGTCAGCGGGAGGTCTCCTACGAG. Translating it yields CASSQREVSYE. The CDR3 in its entirety is CASSQREVSYEQYF. Together with reference TRBV2 and TRBJ2-7, the CDR3 gives the full variable domain: EPEVTQTPSHQVTQMGQEVILRCVPISNHLYFYWYRQILGQKVEFLVSFYNNEISEKSEIFDDQFSVERPDGSNFTLKIRSTKLEDSAMYFCASSQREVSYEQYFGPGTRLTVT.

Concerning this clone: The read comes to an end 3 residues before the CDR3 does, leaving the germline J gene to fill in the end. The J gene is TRBJ1-6, the V gene TRBV7-2; tentative D call: TRBD1 (5 bases). The germline V and J ends were trimmed by 2 bases and 6 bases, with 11 bases remaining between them. CDR1 is SGHTA, CDR2 FQGNSA, per germline. This CDR3 comprises 15 residues. The CDR3: CASSLSPGGNSPLHF. Incomplete CDR3 DNA: TGTGCCAGCAGCTTATCCCCGGGGGGTAATTCACCC.